This T cell receptor (beta chain) was recorded in a study of CD8 T cells in Susac syndrome (dated by TCRdb to between 2018 and 2020). Notes on the research overall: The study used repertoire sequencing to test whether antigen drove CD8+ T cell activation and differentiation in Susac syndrome.

A word on this clonotype: Its binding antigen is unknown. Per-nucleotide qualities are absent, and no much larger clonotype sits a single base away.

High-throughput TCR beta sequencing profiled peripheral blood CD8+ and CD4+ T cells from healthy donors, Susac syndrome patients and multiple sclerosis patients. The healthy donors served as controls matched for age and sex. CD8+ TEMRA cells were enriched by FACS, while bulk CD8+ and CD4+ T cells were purified by magnetic negative isolation. Blood was drawn into EDTA tubes, processed within 24 hours, and PBMCs were isolated by density gradient centrifugation. PBMCs intended for TCR sequencing were cryopreserved in liquid nitrogen and thawed later in a water bath at 37 degrees C. The sorted or isolated CD4+, CD8+ and CD8+ TEMRA cells reached a purity of at least 90%. RNA was extracted using the RNeasy kit, and roughly 0.5 to 1 microgram was reverse transcribed with random hexamers. The immunoSEQ multiplex PCR assay, which covers 54 Vbeta and 13 Jbeta segments, was used to amplify TCR beta CDR3 regions. PCR amplification bias was corrected using a synthetic template baseline for primer optimization and computational correction. In the paper's pipeline: Reads were assigned to V, D and J genes according to IMGT and analyzed in immunoSEQ Analyzer, with only productive sequences retained. Clonality was calculated as one minus the Shannon entropy normalized by log2 of the number of productive unique sequences. For each patient and control, public and private clones were evaluated among the 100 most prevalent clones. Susac-specific clones were defined as absent from healthy and MS cohorts, about 1,100 published viral clones and other ImmuneACCESS disease sequences. TCRdb reprocessing: public reads trimmed at Q25 with fastp, clones called with MiXCR, in-frame beta chains kept. CDR3 protein duplicates are merged, each entry listing the most common genes and DNA. What appears here as the V and J calls and clone size reflects TCRdb's work, not the paper's. In all, the sample holds some 120,000 distinct CDR3 sequences, and about 95% of those were seen once. More than 0.095% of the sample rests with the top ten.

Study-level results and caveats: The study acknowledged that relatively few individuals were included in the TCR sequencing and HLA analysis.

The TCR comes from a human donor in good health. The sequenced material came from CD4+ T cells from PBMCs.

In nucleotide form, the sequence is TGTGCCACAGGGGACAGGGGGCCCGGAGAGACCCAGTACTTC. The encoded protein is CATGDRGPGETQYF. The chain is assembled from TRBV10-3 and TRBJ2-5; 12 junctional bases match TRBD1. At the junction V is shortened by 10 bases and J by 4 bases; bases outside the gene matches: 7. Including cysteine and phenylalanine, the CDR3 has 14 amino acids. Of all the DNA, just the CDR3 is kept, 42 bases in frame from base 1. The germline V gene supplies CDR1 ENHRY and CDR2 SYGVKD.